These 9 T cell receptor beta chains came from one sample sequenced in a study of graft-versus-host responses after intestinal transplantation. Their antigen targets remain unknown. Profiled with immunoSEQ multiplex PCR; TCRdb holds only in-frame clones, not every one. The sample records about 71,000 clones, around 96% being singletons. Sequenced here: unstimulated CD8+ T cells sorted from spleen or lymph node cells, sampled before intestinal transplant. These receptors were collected from a human donor who received an intestinal transplant.

V and J are TRBV27 and TRBJ2-7; 7 bases match TRBD2. CDR3 length equals 16 residues. Germline V CDR1 and CDR2: MNHEY, SMNVEV (reference sequence). V lost 0 bases and J lost 2; bases outside the gene matches: 7. CDR3 nucleotide sequence: TGTGCCAGCAGTTTATCGAGAGGGGAGGGAGCCTACGAGCAGTACTTC. Translating it yields CASSLSRGEGAYEQYF.

The V and J genes are TRBV9 and TRBJ1-6; tentatively, D is TRBD1 (5 bases). The CDR3 contains 12 residues. The germline V and J ends were trimmed by 3 bases and 7 bases, with 5 bases remaining between them. Germline loops: CDR1 SGDLS, CDR2 YYNGEE. CDR3 residues: CASSGQNSPLHF. Here the CDR3 DNA reads TGTGCCAGCAGCGGACAGAATTCACCCCTCCACTTT.

This sequence joins TRBV5-1 and TRBJ2-7; D uncertain. Trimming cost V 0 bases and J 5 bases, with 12 bases left between them. The CDR3 sequence is 14 residues long. CDR1 SGHRS and CDR2 YFSETQ come from the germline V gene. The CDR3 loop reads CASSLGWVRDEQYF. CDR3 in DNA: TGCGCCAGCAGCTTGGGGTGGGTTCGGGACGAGCAGTACTTC. Combining the CDR3 with reference TRBV5-1 and TRBJ2-7 gives the whole variable domain KAGVTQTPRYLIKTRGQQVTLSCSPISGHRSVSWYQQTPGQGLQFLFEYFSETQRNKGNFPGRFSGRQFSNSRSEMNVSTLELGDSALYLCASSLGWVRDEQYFGPGTRLTVT.

This sequence joins TRBV7-9 and TRBJ1-5, with a weak D call TRBD1 (5 bases). Trimming stripped 4 bases from V and 5 bases from J, with 6 bases between. Germline lookup yields CDR1 SEHNR and CDR2 FQNEAQ (reference sequence). This CDR3 has 12 amino acids. CDR3 sequence: CASSSRDQPQHF. CDR3 sequence (DNA): TGTGCCAGCAGCTCCAGGGATCAGCCCCAGCATTTT.

The chain is built from TRBV5-6 and TRBJ1-5; D is ambiguous. CDR3 size: 14 residues. Trimming stripped 0 bases from V and 3 bases from J, with 7 bases between. In germline, CDR1 is SGHDT, CDR2 YYEEEE. The DNA for the CDR3 is TGTGCCAGCAGCTTGGAGGCAAACAATCAGCCCCAGCATTTT. Translated, it gives CASSLEANNQPQHF.

This clone was detected once. V is TRBV7-9 and J is TRBJ2-3; D not resolved. The V and J ends lost 5 bases and 5 bases respectively, with 11 bases between them. The CDR3 runs to 13 residues. Germline V gene sequence: CDR1 SEHNR, CDR2 FQNEAQ (reference sequence). CDR3 coding DNA: TGTGCCAGCAGCCCTCCCAGGATAGATACGCAGTATTTT. Its protein product is CASSPPRIDTQYF.

The rearrangement uses TRBV5-1 and TRBJ2-1, with TRBD2 identical over 13 bases. CDR1 is SGHRS, CDR2 YFSETQ, per germline. J lost 6 bases, V lost 1 base, and 16 bases had no gene match. The CDR3 sequence is 20 residues long. The CDR3 reads CASSLLASSLRTSGSNEQFF. The CDR3, as DNA: TGCGCCAGCAGCTTGCTCGCATCCTCTCTGCGGACTAGCGGGAGCAATGAGCAGTTCTTC.

This CDR3 reads CAIAPGGDGNEQFF. As DNA, the CDR3 is TGTGCCATAGCGCCGGGGGGGGATGGCAATGAGCAGTTCTTC. This rearrangement joins TRBV27 to TRBJ2-1; the match to TRBD2 covers 8 bases. The germline V gene has CDR1 MNHEY and CDR2 SMNVEV (reference sequence). This CDR3 has 14 residues. Trimming removed 10 bases from V and 6 bases from J; junction bases left unmatched: 11.

The V and J genes are TRBV6-4 and TRBJ2-3; D unresolved. Germline assignment: CDR1 MRHNA and CDR2 SNTAGT. The V end was cut by 2 bases, the J end by 0 bases, with 3 bases between. The CDR3 loop spans 13 amino acids. The CDR3 nucleotides are TGTGCCAGCAGTGACGGGAGCACAGATACGCAGTATTTT. It is translated as CASSDGSTDTQYF.